Each of the 2 T cell receptor beta chains below was sequenced from the same sample in a study of OX40 agonist ivuxolimab in advanced cancers. TCRdb keeps only in-frame clones here, not all; method: immunoSEQ multiplex PCR. In the table there are 70,000 to 100,000 clones, 85% to 90% of which are singletons. The sequencing here drew on CD4+ or CD8+ T cells sorted from blood, taken in a trial of the OX40 agonist ivuxolimab. The receptors were sampled from an adult with an advanced solid tumor such as melanoma, head and neck, liver or kidney cancer.

The chain joins TRBV7-2 to TRBJ2-1; TRBD2 matches at 7 bases. Germline CDR1 and CDR2: SGHTA and FQGNSA. The V segment lost 1 base and the J segment 0 bases; nucleotides outside the gene matches: 3. The CDR3 covers 16 residues. CDR3 nucleotide sequence: TGTGCCAGCAGCTTAGTCCTAGCGGTCTCCTACAATGAGCAGTTCTTC. As protein: CASSLVLAVSYNEQFF.

The V call is TRBV19, the J call TRBJ2-7; the match to TRBD1 covers 8 bases. Per germline, CDR1 LNHDA and CDR2 SQIVND (reference sequence). The CDR3 extends over 14 amino acids. Losses at the gene ends were 8 bases for V and 4 bases for J; bases not matched to a gene: 10. The DNA of the CDR3 is TGTGCCAGTGGAGGTTCAGGGGGCGGTTACGAGCAGTACTTC. Protein sequence: CASGGSGGGYEQYF.